One sample yielded the 22 T cell receptor beta chains listed below, sequenced in a study of T-cell memory formation after mild COVID-19. TCRdb re-analysed the 5' RACE reads in MiXCR, keeping a single row per CDR3 protein. The data hold about 310,000 distinct CDR3 sequences, with roughly 15% observed a single time. The source material was PBMCs or a T cell subset sorted from them (not recorded which). The receptor source for this set is a man aged 18 to 30 who had mild COVID-19 (a few samples of this study predate the infection). Cell type and time point are not known.

The chain links TRBV12-3 or TRBV12-4 to TRBJ2-7, with D uncertain. The CDR3 totals 13 residues. V was clipped by 2 bases and J by 5 bases, with 10 bases between them. The CDR3 reads CASSLSAPDEQYF. The CDR3 coding sequence is TGTGCCAGCAGTTTATCAGCTCCAGACGAGCAGTACTTC.

This chain uses TRBV12-3 or TRBV12-4 with TRBJ2-7; possible D gene TRBD1, 6 bases. V gave up 6 bases and J gave up 6 bases, with 12 bases separating them. The CDR3 contains 12 residues. CDR3 amino acids: CASSETGFEQYF. The DNA of the CDR3 is TGTGCCAGCAGCGAAACAGGGTTCGAGCAGTACTTC.

This clonotype was detected only a few times. V and J are TRBV7-2 and TRBJ2-1; 10 bases fit TRBD1. V gave up 4 bases and J gave up 2 bases; unmatched junction bases: 8. The CDR3 totals 17 residues. Per germline, CDR1 SGHTA and CDR2 FQGNSA. The chain's CDR3 is CASSSRDRGGAYNEQFF. The CDR3 DNA reads TGTGCCAGCAGCTCCCGGGACAGGGGAGGGGCCTACAATGAGCAGTTCTTC.

This chain uses TRBV4-3 with TRBJ2-1; 10 bases line up with TRBD2. This CDR3 is built from 18 residues. CDR1 is LGHNA, CDR2 YSLEER, per germline. V trimming: 3 bases; J trimming: 3 bases; junction bases outside the gene matches: 11. The CDR3 is CASSQEPTSGGVYNEQFF. The CDR3 nucleotides are TGCGCCAGCAGCCAGGAACCCACCAGCGGGGGGGTCTACAATGAGCAGTTCTTC.

The chain uses TRBV6-2 or TRBV6-3 and TRBJ1-1; possible D gene TRBD1, 5 bases. Germline loops: CDR1 MNHEY, CDR2 SVGEGT. The length of the CDR3 is 12 residues. V was pared by 4 bases and J by 6 bases, with 9 bases between. The CDR3 here is CASSFSRAEAFF. The CDR3 DNA is TGTGCCAGCAGTTTCTCCAGGGCTGAAGCTTTCTTT.

This sequence joins TRBV10-2 and TRBJ1-1; D gene uncertain. Between the trimmed V and J ends, which lost 7 bases and 7 bases, there was a span of 19 bases. In germline, CDR1 is WSHSY, CDR2 SAAADI. CDR3 length equals 14 residues. CDR3 sequence: CASTERFWASEAFF. The CDR3 DNA reads TGCGCCAGCACCGAAAGGTTTTGGGCGAGTGAAGCTTTCTTT.

This clonotype was seen a few times. The chain is built from TRBV4-1 and TRBJ2-1; D unresolved. Germline loops: CDR1 MGHRA, CDR2 YSYEKL. The CDR3 totals 13 residues. Trimming left V 1 base short and J 7 bases short, with 8 bases between. The CDR3, as DNA: TGCGCCAGCAGCCAAGTTATAGTAAATGAGCAGTTCTTC. Its translation is CASSQVIVNEQFF.

This clonotype was recorded a few times. The CDR3 is CASGDGQGIVYGYTF. For the CDR3, the DNA is TGTGCCAGCGGCGATGGACAGGGAATAGTCTATGGCTACACCTTC. This sequence joins TRBV7-9 and TRBJ1-2; 8 nucleotides align to TRBD1. The CDR3 spans 15 residues. CDR1 and CDR2 (germline): SEHNR, FQNEAQ (reference sequence). V shed 8 bases and J 4 bases; nucleotides not matched to a gene: 12.

This clonotype was detected only a few times. V is TRBV3-1 and J is TRBJ2-3, with a possible D match to TRBD2 (7 bases). This CDR3 spans 17 amino acids. Looked up from germline, CDR1 is LGHDT and CDR2 is YNNKEL (reference sequence). The ends were cut back, 0 bases at V and 4 bases at J, with 17 bases in the middle. CDR3 nucleotide sequence: TGTGCCAGCAGCCAAGATAGGTGGGGGGGCCCCCCAGATACGCAGTATTTT. Translating it yields CASSQDRWGGPPDTQYF.

This clonotype has just a few counts. The chain uses TRBV12-3 or TRBV12-4 and TRBJ2-3; the D is unclear. The V end was cut by 1 base, the J end by 4 bases, with 9 bases between. This CDR3 has 14 amino acids. DNA for the CDR3: TGTGCCAGCAGTTTAGGGAGTATCGCAGATACGCAGTATTTT. Its protein is CASSLGSIADTQYF.

This clonotype occurred a few times. The V and J genes are TRBV12-3 or TRBV12-4 and TRBJ1-1; 7 nucleotides agree with TRBD1. The CDR3 sequence is 15 residues long. The V and J ends lost 6 bases and 4 bases, in that order; junction bases with no gene match: 11. The CDR3 loop is CASSRRQGGSTEAFF. DNA of the CDR3: TGTGCCAGCAGCCGTCGACAGGGCGGGAGCACTGAAGCTTTCTTT.

This clonotype has only a few counts. This chain uses TRBV5-1 with TRBJ1-1; D ambiguous. The CDR3 runs to 13 residues. CDR1 is SGHRS, CDR2 YFSETQ, per germline. V was trimmed by 4 bases and J by 5 bases, leaving 12 bases between them. CDR3 DNA sequence: TGCGCCAGCAGCGAAGATAGTTGGACTGAAGCTTTCTTT. Translated, it gives CASSEDSWTEAFF.

The V call is TRBV28, the J call TRBJ1-1; weak D call: TRBD1 (5 bases). Germline V lookup: CDR1 MDHEN, CDR2 SYDVKM. V lost 6 bases and J lost 0, with 8 bases in between. This CDR3 is built from 13 residues. The CDR3 spells CASSRQLNTEAFF. Written as DNA, the CDR3 is TGTGCCAGCAGCCGACAGTTGAACACTGAAGCTTTCTTT.

This clonotype was detected ten times or more. The rearrangement links TRBV7-2 to TRBJ2-7; tentative D call: TRBD1 (6 bases). CDR1 is SGHTA, CDR2 FQGNSA, per germline. The CDR3 length is 16 residues. V lost 2 bases and J 0 bases, leaving 14 bases between the germline ends. The CDR3 loop reads CASSLSWDTSSYEQYF. The CDR3 DNA is TGTGCCAGCAGCTTATCGTGGGACACGAGCTCCTACGAGCAGTACTTC.

This clonotype was found many times. The rearrangement joins TRBV11-2 to TRBJ1-2; D may be TRBD1 (6 bases). The V gene lost 5 bases and the J gene lost 6 bases, with 19 bases spanning the gap. Germline CDR1 reads SGHAT; CDR2 reads FQNNGV. There are 15 residues in the CDR3. CDR3 coding DNA: TGTGCCAGCAGCCCGCTCGGACAGAGGGGCCATGGCTACACCTTC. This translates into CASSPLGQRGHGYTF.

A few counts support this clonotype. The chain has TRBV7-8 and TRBJ2-1, with TRBD1 identical over 7 bases. The CDR3 runs 15 residues. V dropped 4 bases and J dropped 1; count of bases not matched to a gene: 4. Per the germline V gene, CDR1 is SGHVS and CDR2 is FQNEAQ. The CDR3 reads CASSWGQQSYNEQFF. CDR3 sequence (DNA): TGTGCCAGCAGCTGGGGACAGCAGTCCTACAATGAGCAGTTCTTC.

This chain connects TRBV18 to TRBJ1-5; D is uncertain. With 0 bases removed from V and 6 bases from J, the gap between germline ends came to 6 bases. CDR3 length: 13 residues. Germline CDR1 is KGHSH and CDR2 is LQKENI. CDR3 sequence reads: CASSPPEGQPQHF. The CDR3 DNA reads TGTGCCAGCTCACCACCGGAAGGTCAGCCCCAGCATTTT. The complete variable domain, with remaining parts taken from reference TRBV18 and TRBJ1-5, reads NAGVMQNPRHLVRRRGQEARLRCSPMKGHSHVYWYRQLPEEGLKFMVYLQKENIIDESGMPKERFSAEFPKEGPSILRIQQVVRGDSAAYFCASSPPEGQPQHFGDGTRLSIL.

The V and J genes are TRBV29-1 and TRBJ1-5; D unresolved. Germline V CDR1 and CDR2: SQVTM, ANQGSEA. CDR3 length: 14 amino acids. V was trimmed by 4 bases and J by 0 bases, leaving 10 bases between them. The CDR3 DNA reads TGCAGCGTTGCGGGCCTTGATAGCAATCAGCCCCAGCATTTT. Protein product: CSVAGLDSNQPQHF.

This clonotype was seen more than once but under ten times. The chain employs TRBV12-3 or TRBV12-4 and TRBJ1-2, with 8 positions matching TRBD1. The CDR3 length is 18 residues. J gave up 8 bases and V 6 bases, and 23 bases lay outside the gene matches. CDR3: CASSYPPGTGTTRSGYTF. The CDR3 DNA reads as TGTGCCAGCAGCTATCCCCCCGGGACAGGCACTACCCGTAGCGGCTACACCTTC.

The rearrangement links TRBV9 to TRBJ2-1; TRBD2 aligns across 7 bases. Per germline, CDR1 SGDLS and CDR2 YYNGEE. V was pared by 0 bases and J by 7 bases, with 7 bases of the junction left unmatched. The CDR3 has 15 amino acids. CDR3 bases: TGTGCCAGCAGCGTAGGTCTAGCGGTGAGAAATGAGCAGTTCTTC. It yields the protein CASSVGLAVRNEQFF.

This clonotype was detected a few times. The V gene is TRBV20-1, the J gene TRBJ2-7; maybe TRBD1 (6 bases). Germline loops: CDR1 DFQATT, CDR2 SNEGSKA (reference sequence). V was shortened by 1 base and J by 5 bases, with 15 bases between the two germline ends. This CDR3 contains 14 residues. The CDR3 is CSARVRTVNDEQYF. DNA of the CDR3: TGCAGTGCTAGAGTCCGGACAGTTAACGACGAGCAGTACTTC.

This clonotype was picked up a small number of times. The V call is TRBV6-5, the J call TRBJ2-3; 8 bases line up with TRBD2. This CDR3 is built from 13 residues. V lost 8 bases, J lost 6 bases, and 7 bases stayed unmatched. Germline V CDR1 and CDR2: MNHEY, SVGAGI. CDR3 DNA: TGTGCCAGCGCCGGCCCGGGGGGGGATACGCAGTATTTT. Protein sequence: CASAGPGGDTQYF.